A single sample is the source of the 32 T cell receptor beta chains below, sequenced in a study of neurological immune-mediated disorders. TCRdb passed the 5' RACE reads through MiXCR, listing each CDR3 protein once. The repertoire has tens of thousands of distinct CDR3 sequences, less than 6% of them found once; the top ten carry approximately 3.5%. Sequenced input: PBMCs. These receptors all stem from a woman aged 45-59 years with multiple sclerosis.

Comment on this clonotype: One junction end does not reproduce the germline sequence, and a read error may be involved. V gene TRBV24-1 combines with J gene TRBJ2-6; 7 positions agree with TRBD1. The CDR3 is made up of 16 amino acids. Germline V gives CDR1 KGHDR, CDR2 SFDVKD. The CDR3 is CATSVGTASGAKVLTF. CDR3 bases: TGTGCCACCAGTGTTGGGACAGCCTCTGGGGCCAAAGTCCTGACTTTC.

This clonotype has ten or more counts. The chain is built from TRBV28 and TRBJ2-4, with a weak D call TRBD1 (8 bases). The CDR3 covers 16 residues. Germline-derived CDR1 and CDR2 are MDHEN and SYDVKM. Trimming took off 5 bases at V and 7 bases at J, with 21 bases between the two ends. In nucleotides, the CDR3 is TGTGCCAGCAGTGTTTCCACAGGGGGGGTACGGAACATTCAGTACTTC. Encoded protein: CASSVSTGGVRNIQYF. The variable domain in full, completed from reference TRBV28 and TRBJ2-4, reads DVKVTQSSRYLVKRTGEKVFLECVQDMDHENMFWYRQDPGLGLRLIYFSYDVKMKEKGDIPEGYSVSREKKERFSLILESASTNQTSMYLCASSVSTGGVRNIQYFGAGTRLSVL.

Notes on this clonotype: Possible read error: a much larger clone is one base away. The V gene is TRBV7-9, the J gene TRBJ2-4; 7 bases are shared with TRBD1. The CDR3 loop spans 13 amino acids. V was pared by 1 base and J by 10 bases, with 4 bases of the junction left unmatched. Germline values: CDR1 SEHNR, CDR2 FQNEAQ (reference sequence). CDR3 nucleotide sequence: TGTGCCAGCAGCTTAGAGGGGGCGGAAATTCAGTACTTC. Its translation is CASSLEGAEIQYF. Full variable domain (rest looked up from reference TRBV7-9 and TRBJ2-4): DTGVSQNPRHKITKRGQNVTFRCDPISEHNRLYWYRQTLGQGPEFLTYFQNEAQLEKSRLLSDRFSAERPKGSFSTLEIQRTEQGDSAMYLCASSLEGAEIQYFGAGTRLSVL.

The rearrangement joins TRBV6-5 to TRBJ2-7, with 7 nucleotides matching TRBD1. V lost 0 bases, J lost 7 bases, and 3 bases stayed unmatched. Germline V gene sequence: CDR1 MNHEY, CDR2 SVGAGI. The CDR3 sequence is 13 residues long. CDR3 residues: CASSYSTGKEQYF. CDR3 coding DNA: TGTGCCAGCAGTTACTCGACAGGGAAGGAGCAGTACTTC.

This clonotype is categorized as medium-sized. The rearrangement links TRBV3-1 to TRBJ2-6; D remains unclear. V lost 0 bases and J 1 base, leaving 7 bases between the germline ends. In germline, CDR1 is LGHDT, CDR2 YNNKEL (reference sequence). CDR3 length equals 16 residues. Written as DNA, the CDR3 is TGTGCCAGCAGCCAAGATGGGATGTCTGGGGCCAACGTCCTGACTTTC. Amino acids: CASSQDGMSGANVLTF.

In its sample, this clonotype was seen many times. This chain uses TRBV5-8 with TRBJ2-5; the D is unclear. V lost 4 bases to trimming and J lost 6 bases, with 7 bases between them. CDR3 length equals 11 residues. Germline values: CDR1 SGHTS, CDR2 YDEGEE. The CDR3 bases are TGTGCCAGCAGCATTCTGAAGACCCAGTACTTC. It is translated as CASSILKTQYF.

This clonotype has a count of ten or more. V and J are TRBV5-1 and TRBJ1-1; 7 bases line up with TRBD1. The CDR3 length is 14 residues. Unmatched junction bases numbered 10, after V lost 1 base and J lost 10 bases. In germline, CDR1 is SGHRS, CDR2 YFSETQ. Here the CDR3 reads CASSLTGQGVGAFF. In DNA form, the CDR3 reads TGCGCCAGCAGCTTGACAGGGCAGGGGGTAGGAGCTTTCTTT.

In its sample, this clonotype was seen many times. This chain connects TRBV7-2 to TRBJ1-2; no definite D call. Trimming took 5 bases from V and 2 from J, leaving 9 bases between them. This CDR3 is 13 amino acids long. CDR1 is SGHTA and CDR2 is FQGNSA in the germline V gene. The CDR3 nucleotides read TGTGCCAGCAGCCTCTACCAGAACTATGGCTACACCTTC. This gives the protein CASSLYQNYGYTF. The full variable domain, rest sourced from reference TRBV7-2 and TRBJ1-2, is GAGVSQSPSNKVTEKGKDVELRCDPISGHTALYWYRQSLGQGLEFLIYFQGNSAPDKSGLPSDRFSAERTGGSVSTLTIQRTQQEDSAVYLCASSLYQNYGYTFGSGTRLTVV.

This clonotype was seen a handful of times. The chain uses TRBV5-1 and TRBJ2-5, with unresolved D. Germline V gene sequence: CDR1 SGHRS, CDR2 YFSETQ. The V gene lost 0 bases and the J gene lost 3 bases, with 6 bases spanning the gap. This CDR3 contains 13 residues. CDR3: CASSLGSEETQYF. In nucleotides, the CDR3 is TGCGCCAGCAGCTTGGGGTCAGAAGAGACCCAGTACTTC.

This clonotype was detected many times. V usage is TRBV7-2 and J usage is TRBJ2-7, with D perhaps matching TRBD1 or TRBD2 (6 bases each). Trimming took 6 bases from V and 5 from J, leaving 17 bases between them. Germline V lookup: CDR1 SGHTA, CDR2 FQGNSA. There are 14 residues in the CDR3. The CDR3 sequence is CASRDGGPVDEQYF. Here the CDR3 DNA reads TGTGCCAGCAGGGATGGGGGGCCGGTCGACGAGCAGTACTTC.

This clonotype was seen repeatedly, ten times or more. The rearrangement joins TRBV5-1 to TRBJ1-1; 8 bases align to TRBD1. The germline V gene encodes CDR1 SGHRS and CDR2 YFSETQ. This CDR3 is 14 amino acids long. V lost 4 bases and J lost 5; bases outside the gene matches: 7. Here the CDR3 DNA reads TGCGCCAGCAGCCGGGACAGGTCGAAGACTGAAGCTTTCTTT. It encodes CASSRDRSKTEAFF.

At least ten counts were recorded for this clonotype. V gene TRBV27 combines with J gene TRBJ2-7; TRBD1 aligns across 9 bases. With V trimmed by 3 bases and J by 2 bases, 2 bases remained unmatched. Germline V gene lookup returns CDR1 MNHEY and CDR2 SMNVEV (reference sequence). This CDR3 region has 14 residues. Written as DNA, the CDR3 is TGTGCCAGCAGTTTTGGGACAGGGACCTACGAGCAGTACTTC. Translation gives CASSFGTGTYEQYF.

This clonotype was detected many times. This chain connects TRBV5-5 to TRBJ2-1; D is unresolved. V was cut by 3 bases and J by 8 bases, with 12 bases left in between. CDR1 SGHKS and CDR2 YYEKEE come from the germline V gene (reference sequence). The CDR3 consists of 13 residues. The chain's CDR3 is CASSSGPGDEQFF. CDR3 bases: TGTGCCAGCAGCTCTGGACCGGGCGATGAGCAGTTCTTC.

In its sample, this clonotype was seen a few times. It may be a read error: a sequence one base away is much more abundant. This chain joins TRBV20-1 and TRBJ2-5; weak D call: TRBD2 (5 bases). The V end lost 3 bases, the J end lost 5 bases, and 13 bases lay between the germline ends. Per the germline V gene, CDR1 is DFQATT and CDR2 is SNEGSKA (reference sequence). The CDR3 consists of 13 residues. Here the CDR3 reads CSASVGTGETQYF. The CDR3 DNA reads TGCAGTGCTAGCGTCGGAACGGGGGAGACCCAGTACTTC.

This clonotype occurred many times. The chain carries TRBV7-3 and TRBJ2-7, with 9 bases lining up with TRBD2. The CDR3 loop spans 14 amino acids. Looked up from germline, CDR1 is SGHTA and CDR2 is FQGTGA. Trimming removed 4 bases from V and 6 bases from J; junction bases left unmatched: 7. CDR3 amino acids: CASSSAGGTSEQYF. The CDR3 DNA follows: TGTGCCAGCAGCTCGGCGGGGGGGACGTCCGAGCAGTACTTC.

This clonotype was counted only a few times. At one of its ends the junction is not consistent with the germline gene, which may arise from a read error. The chain links TRBV5-1 to TRBJ1-5; 8 nucleotides align to TRBD1. The CDR3 has 16 residues. CDR1 is SGHRS, CDR2 YFSETQ, per germline. The CDR3 is CASSLGDRGPNQPQNF. For the CDR3, the DNA is TGCGCCAGCAGCTTGGGTGACAGGGGACCCAATCAGCCCCAGAATTTT.

Comment on this clonotype: A junction boundary mismatches the germline segment, possibly from a read error. The genes are TRBV18 and TRBJ1-5; TRBD1 matches at 8 bases. The CDR3 length is 15 residues. The germline CDR1 and CDR2 sequences are KGHSH and LQKENI. In nucleotides, the CDR3 is TGTGCCAGCTCACCTTCGGGACAGGCTTATCAGCCCCAGAATTTT. Translating gives CASSPSGQAYQPQNF.

This clonotype was observed many times. The chain links TRBV20-1 to TRBJ2-3, with 8 bases matching TRBD2. After removal of 2 bases from V and 1 base from J, the junction contained 14 bases not matched to a gene. The CDR3 contains 18 residues. Germline values: CDR1 DFQATT, CDR2 SNEGSKA (reference sequence). The CDR3 spells CSARSIPGLGHGTDTQYF. CDR3 coding DNA: TGCAGTGCTAGATCGATTCCGGGACTAGGGCATGGCACAGATACGCAGTATTTT.

This clonotype was picked up many times. A junction end diverges from the germline sequence, so it may reflect a read error. The V and J genes are TRBV4-3 and TRBJ1-6, with TRBD1 as a possible D gene (5 bases). The CDR3 runs 16 residues. Germline CDR1 and CDR2: LGHNA and YSLEER. DNA of the CDR3: TGCGCCAGCAGCCAGGGGGGTGGGAAACACAATTCACCCCTCAACTTT. It translates to CASSQGGGKHNSPLNF.

About this clonotype itself: This sequence may be a read error, since a much larger clone differs from it by one base. V usage is TRBV12-3 or TRBV12-4 and J usage is TRBJ2-7; possibly TRBD1 for D (6 bases). V lost 2 bases, J lost 6 bases, and 14 bases lay in between. The CDR3 contains 14 residues. For the CDR3, the DNA is TGTGCCAGCAGTTTAATGGGACAAAGTTGCGAGCAGTACTTC. Amino acid sequence: CASSLMGQSCEQYF.

This clonotype was counted between two and nine times. The rearrangement uses TRBV6-4 and TRBJ2-5, with 9 bases fitting TRBD2. The CDR3 has 16 residues. Germline V CDR1 and CDR2: MRHNA, SNTAGT. The V segment lost 4 bases and the J segment 5 bases; nucleotides outside the gene matches: 11. CDR3 loop: CASSAPGGGAGETQYF. CDR3 nucleotides: TGTGCCAGCAGTGCTCCCGGCGGGGGGGCCGGTGAGACCCAGTACTTC.

This clonotype was seen more than once but under ten times. The V and J genes are TRBV20-1 and TRBJ1-3; weak D call: TRBD1 (5 bases). Trimming removed 6 bases at V and 0 bases at J, with 15 bases between. Looked up from germline, CDR1 is DFQATT and CDR2 is SNEGSKA (reference sequence). The CDR3 has 15 amino acids. In DNA, the CDR3 is TGCAGTGCCGCGACAGTCCAGAGCTCTGGAAACACCATATATTTT. It specifies CSAATVQSSGNTIYF.

This clonotype was counted many times. This sequence joins TRBV5-5 and TRBJ2-2; D possibly corresponds to TRBD1 (7 bases). CDR3 size: 14 residues. V was cut by 4 bases and J by 6 bases, with 13 bases left in between. Germline lookup yields CDR1 SGHKS and CDR2 YYEKEE (reference sequence). CDR3 sequence reads: CASSTQGGSGELFF. In DNA form, the CDR3 reads TGTGCCAGCAGCACCCAGGGGGGATCCGGGGAGCTGTTTTTT.

The V gene is TRBV2, the J gene TRBJ2-1, with D perhaps TRBD2 (6 bases). V lost 7 bases and J 2 bases, leaving 21 bases between the germline ends. The V gene's germline CDR1 is SNHLY and CDR2 FYNNEI. The CDR3 extends over 17 amino acids. The CDR3 spells CASTMRPRTTTYNEQFF. For the CDR3, the DNA is TGTGCCAGCACGATGAGACCCAGGACTACTACCTACAATGAGCAGTTCTTC. The full variable domain, with the rest looked up from reference TRBV2 and TRBJ2-1, is EPEVTQTPSHQVTQMGQEVILRCVPISNHLYFYWYRQILGQKVEFLVSFYNNEISEKSEIFDDQFSVERPDGSNFTLKIRSTKLEDSAMYFCASTMRPRTTTYNEQFFGPGTRLTVL.

The table lists this clonotype with many counts. The CDR3 sequence is CASERAGGNTGELFF. The CDR3 region has the DNA TGTGCCAGCGAAAGGGCAGGGGGGAACACCGGGGAGCTGTTTTTT. The V gene is TRBV7-3, the J gene TRBJ2-2, with TRBD1 matching 7 bases. The germline V gene encodes CDR1 SGHTA and CDR2 FQGTGA. The CDR3 is made up of 15 amino acids. Trimming removed 8 bases from V and 1 base from J; junction bases left unmatched: 7.

This clonotype was found many times. This chain uses TRBV20-1 with TRBJ1-1, with 11 nucleotides matching TRBD1. This CDR3 has 13 amino acids. V dropped 5 bases and J dropped 3; count of bases not matched to a gene: 2. In germline, CDR1 is DFQATT, CDR2 SNEGSKA (reference sequence). The DNA for the CDR3 is TGCAGTGCTTCGGACAGGGGGCACACTGAAGCTTTCTTT. It is translated as CSASDRGHTEAFF.

This clonotype was seen a few times. A read error may explain this, as a much larger clone is one base away. The chain employs TRBV20-1 and TRBJ1-1, with D uncertain. From germline, CDR1 is DFQATT and CDR2 SNEGSKA (reference sequence). This CDR3 is 15 amino acids long. V lost 4 bases to trimming and J lost 2 bases, with 17 bases between them. The CDR3, as DNA: TGCAGTGCTAACCCTCGTGGGATCCTTAACACTGAAGCTTTCTTT. Translating it yields CSANPRGILNTEAFF.

In this sample, this clonotype turned up many times. This sequence joins TRBV6-4 and TRBJ2-3; unclear D gene. V gave up 0 bases and J gave up 3 bases, with 10 bases separating them. This CDR3 has 15 amino acids. The germline V gene has CDR1 MRHNA and CDR2 SNTAGT. The chain's CDR3 is CASSDSSNPTDTQYF. DNA of the CDR3: TGTGCCAGCAGTGACTCGTCAAACCCGACAGATACGCAGTATTTT.

In its sample, this clonotype was seen many times. CDR3: CSVEDRDRMYV. CDR3 nucleotide sequence: TGCAGCGTTGAGGACAGGGATCGTATGTACGTC. The J gene is TRBJ2-7, the V gene TRBV29-1, with 8 bases identical to TRBD1. The germline V gene has CDR1 SQVTM and CDR2 ANQGSEA. The V segment lost 3 bases and the J segment 12 bases; nucleotides outside the gene matches: 7. This CDR3 is built from 11 residues.

This clonotype was observed many times. This chain connects TRBV6-6 to TRBJ2-7, with a tentative D call TRBD1 (6 bases). CDR3 length equals 13 residues. The germline CDR1 and CDR2 sequences are MNHNY and SVGAGI (reference sequence). V lost 6 bases and J lost 2, with 11 bases in between. CDR3 in amino acids: CASSYGDTYEQYF. CDR3 DNA sequence: TGTGCCAGCAGCTACGGGGACACCTACGAGCAGTACTTC.

This clonotype was seen many times. V is TRBV5-5 and J is TRBJ2-3; no reliable D call. The CDR3 covers 14 residues. Germline V gene lookup returns CDR1 SGHKS and CDR2 YYEKEE (reference sequence). The V end was cut by 1 base, the J end by 4 bases, with 10 bases between. The CDR3 coding sequence is TGTGCCAGCAGCTTGACTGGTATTTCAGATACGCAGTATTTT. It translates to CASSLTGISDTQYF.

This clonotype was seen at least ten times. The rearrangement links TRBV20-1 to TRBJ2-1; TRBD2 matches 7 bases. V trimming: 0 bases; J trimming: 4 bases; junction bases outside the gene matches: 6. The CDR3 has 15 amino acids. Germline values: CDR1 DFQATT, CDR2 SNEGSKA (reference sequence). As DNA, the CDR3 is TGCAGTGCTAGAGATCCTTGGGGGGGTTACAATGAGCAGTTCTTC. Translating gives CSARDPWGGYNEQFF.